A selection of T cell receptor beta chains follows, all from one sample in a study of memory CD8 T cells in hepatitis C reinfection. This table comes from immunoSEQ multiplex PCR, and its TCRdb copy is limited to in-frame clones, with some not included. The table records 35,000 to 50,000 clones, around 89% of them present only once. The material sequenced was naive CD8+ T cells sorted from blood. The receptors come from a man between 18 and 35 years old with hepatitis C virus infection. CDR3s include the opening cysteine and the closing phenylalanine or tryptophan. The D gene is left open where the match is weak. The size entry is marked missing in some rows and otherwise reads once, few, many or a size class.

NA,TRBJ2-1,TRBD2,TRBV27,TGTGCCAGCAGTTTAAGGGAGGGCCTCTACAATGAGCAGTTCTTC,CASSLREGLYNEQFF
once,TRBJ2-3,TRBD1,TRBV11-2,TGTGCCAGCAGCGACCCTGGAACCGGGACAGGGGACACAGATACGCAGTATTTT,CASSDPGTGTGDTDTQYF
once,TRBJ2-1,NA,TRBV27,TGTGCCAGCAGTCCCAGGGACCAGGGGGGTTATAATGAGCAGTTCTTC,CASSPRDQGGYNEQFF
NA,TRBJ2-3,NA,TRBV2,TGTGCCAGCAGTCGCCCCGGGGATACGCAGTATTTT,CASSRPGDTQYF
NA,TRBJ2-7,TRBD2,TRBV7-2,TGTGCCAGCAGCTTAGAAGTAGCGGGAGGGTACGAGCAGTACTTC,CASSLEVAGGYEQYF
NA,TRBJ1-2,NA,TRBV5-5,TGTGCCAGCAGCTTGTCGGCAGGAAACTATGGCTACACCTTC,CASSLSAGNYGYTF
NA,TRBJ2-5,NA,TRBV5-5,TGTGCCAGCAGGGCAACTCTAGCGCTAACCCAAGAGACCCAGTACTTC,CASRATLALTQETQYF
once,TRBJ2-1,TRBD2,TRBV10-2,TGCGCCAGCATCCTTACCACTAGCGGGGGGCTATCCAATGAGCAGTTCTTC,CASILTTSGGLSNEQFF
few,TRBJ2-7,TRBD1,TRBV6-5,TGTGCCAGCTTAGCAGGGGGCGGCGACGAGCAGTACTTC,CASLAGGGDEQYF
NA,TRBJ2-1,TRBD2,TRBV2,TGTGCCAGCAGTGTCCCCAGAGAGCCGGGACTAGCGGACAATGAGCAGTTCTTC,CASSVPREPGLADNEQFF
NA,TRBJ2-1,TRBD2,TRBV27,TGTGCCAGCAGTTGGAGCGGGAGGGCCCCCTACAATGAGCAGTTCTTC,CASSWSGRAPYNEQFF
NA,TRBJ2-5,NA,TRBV7-6,TGTGCCAGCAGCTTAGGTGAGGAAGAGACCCAGTACTTC,CASSLGEEETQYF
once,TRBJ1-5,TRBD1,TRBV28,TGTGCCAGCAAGACAGGGTTGAATCAGCCCCAGCATTTT,CASKTGLNQPQHF
NA,TRBJ2-2,NA,TRBV19,TGTGCCAGTAGGCCTGGACACTTAACCGGGGAGCTGTTTTTT,CASRPGHLTGELFF
NA,TRBJ2-1,TRBD1,TRBV19,TGTGCCAGTAGTACCCAGACAGGGCTCGACAATGAGCAGTTCTTC,CASSTQTGLDNEQFF
NA,TRBJ2-1,NA,TRBV29-1,TGCAGCGCCGAAAGGGGGGGCGAGCAGTTCTTC,CSAERGGEQFF
NA,TRBJ1-1,NA,TRBV12-5,TGTGCTAGTGGTTTGGGAGTGAACACTGAAGCTTTCTTT,CASGLGVNTEAFF
NA,TRBJ1-1,TRBD1,TRBV10-3,TGTGCCATCAGTGAAATAGGGGGCAAAACTGAAGCTTTCTTT,CAISEIGGKTEAFF
NA,TRBJ2-1,TRBD2,TRBV10-3,TGTGCCATCAGGAGGGAGGGTATCCAGTCATACAATGAGCAGTTCTTC,CAIRREGIQSYNEQFF
NA,TRBJ1-1,NA,TRBV5-6,TGTGCCAGCAGCTTGAGTCTAGGGAGGACTGAAGCTTTCTTT,CASSLSLGRTEAFF
NA,TRBJ1-5,NA,TRBV27,TGTGCCAGCAGTTTAACGGGTCAGCCCCAGCATTTT,CASSLTGQPQHF
few,TRBJ1-4,TRBD1,TRBV10-2,TGCGCCAGCAGTGATCTGGGACAGGGGTTGGAACTGTTTTTT,CASSDLGQGLELFF
NA,TRBJ2-3,TRBD2,TRBV28,TGTGCCAGCAGATCACCGGGACTAGCGTCAGATACGCAGTATTTT,CASRSPGLASDTQYF
few,TRBJ2-1,NA,TRBV6-6,TGTGCCAGCAGTTACCTGGCGGGGCTGGGGAATGAGCAGTTCTTC,CASSYLAGLGNEQFF
NA,TRBJ1-5,TRBD1,TRBV7-2,TGTGCCAGCAGCTTTACACAGGGGGCGAAGCAGCCCCAGCATTTT,CASSFTQGAKQPQHF
NA,TRBJ2-3,TRBD2,TRBV9,TGTGCCAGCAGCGTTAGCGGGAGCACAGATACGCAGTATTTT,CASSVSGSTDTQYF
NA,TRBJ2-7,TRBD1,TRBV7-9,TGTGCCAGCAGCCCGGGACAGGGATTCTACGAGCAGTACTTC,CASSPGQGFYEQYF
NA,TRBJ2-7,NA,TRBV11-3,TGTGCCAGCAGCTTGCCAGGCCGTTCCCACGAGCAGTACTTC,CASSLPGRSHEQYF
NA,TRBJ1-2,NA,TRBV6-5,TGTGCCAGCAGTTATGCGGGACTTGCTGGCTACACCTTC,CASSYAGLAGYTF
NA,TRBJ1-1,NA,TRBV6-5,TGTGCCAGCAGTCACGGCGGCACTGAAGCTTTCTTT,CASSHGGTEAFF
few,TRBJ2-1,TRBD1,TRBV6-5,TGTGCCAGCAGTTACGACACAGGGGGCAATGAGCAGTTCTTC,CASSYDTGGNEQFF
NA,TRBJ2-1,TRBD2,TRBV19,TGTGCCAGTAGTGTGGGACTAGCGGGAACGAAAGAGCAGTTCTTC,CASSVGLAGTKEQFF
NA,TRBJ2-1,TRBD2,TRBV6-5,TGTGCCAGCAGTTACGTCAGCGGGACCTCCTACAATGAGCAGTTCTTC,CASSYVSGTSYNEQFF
NA,TRBJ2-1,NA,TRBV6-1,TGTGCCAGCAGTGTGGCCCCCCAAGCGGGCGGATCCTACAATGAGCAGTTCTTC,CASSVAPQAGGSYNEQFF
once,TRBJ2-7,NA,TRBV2,TGTGCCAGCAGTGAAGCAGGGGGGGCTGCCTACGAGCAGTACTTC,CASSEAGGAAYEQYF
once,TRBJ2-3,TRBD2,TRBV13,TGTGCCAGCAGCCTCGCGGGAGCAGATACGCAGTATTTT,CASSLAGADTQYF
NA,TRBJ1-1,NA,TRBV19,TGTGCCAGTAGTAAAGGGCGGGGGTTAGGGGACACTGAAGCTTTCTTT,CASSKGRGLGDTEAFF
NA,TRBJ2-7,TRBD1,TRBV29-1,TGCAGCGTTTCCGGGACAGACTCCTACGAGCAGTACTTC,CSVSGTDSYEQYF
NA,TRBJ2-5,TRBD2,TRBV5-6,TGTGCCAGCAGCTTGAGCGGGGGGGGAGAAGAGACCCAGTACTTC,CASSLSGGGEETQYF
NA,TRBJ2-3,NA,TRBV5-4,TGTGCCAGCAGCAGTGATAGATCTAGCACAGATACGCAGTATTTT,CASSSDRSSTDTQYF
NA,TRBJ1-4,TRBD1,TRBV27,TGTGCCAGCAGCCTCGGGACAGGGGGGGAAAAACTGTTTTTT,CASSLGTGGEKLFF
NA,TRBJ2-7,NA,TRBV2,TGTGCCAGCAGTGAGGGTCGGGAGCACTACGAGCAGTACTTC,CASSEGREHYEQYF
NA,TRBJ1-4,NA,TRBV6-1,TGTGCCAGCAGTGACACCCCGCCGTGGCAGGCCGACGGTGAAAAACTGTTTTTT,CASSDTPPWQADGEKLFF
NA,TRBJ1-4,NA,TRBV28,TGTGCCAGCTCTCGGGGAGAGAATAATGAAAAACTGTTTTTT,CASSRGENNEKLFF
NA,TRBJ2-7,TRBD1,TRBV7-2,TGTGCCAGCAGCTTCCCGTGGACAGGTCTTTACGAGCAGTACTTC,CASSFPWTGLYEQYF
once,TRBJ1-1,TRBD1,TRBV27,TGTGCCAGCAGTTCTCAGGGGGCTGGTACTGAAGCTTTCTTT,CASSSQGAGTEAFF
NA,TRBJ1-1,TRBD1,TRBV14,TGTGCCAGCAGCCAAGGGGACAGGGGGATATCTGAAGCTTTCTTT,CASSQGDRGISEAFF
NA,TRBJ1-1,NA,TRBV5-1,TGCGCCAGCAGCTTGGGCAGGGCCTACGAAGCTTTCTTT,CASSLGRAYEAFF
NA,TRBJ1-1,NA,TRBV19,TGTGCCAGTAGTATGGTGGGAGGCACTGAAGCTTTCTTT,CASSMVGGTEAFF
few,TRBJ1-1,TRBD1,TRBV4-1,TGCGCCAGCAGCCATCCAGGGGGTTACACTGAAGCTTTCTTT,CASSHPGGYTEAFF
few,TRBJ2-2,NA,TRBV6-5,TGTGCCAGCAGTATTGGGCCCGGGGAGCTGTTTTTT,CASSIGPGELFF